This T cell receptor beta chain was observed in a study of shared clonotypes between healthy human individuals. Assay: immunoSEQ multiplex PCR; the TCRdb copy retains only in-frame clones and omits some. The sample has roughly 2.1 million clones; approximately 94% are singletons. Notes on this clone: What it binds is unknown.

CD45RO negativity and positive selection for CCR7 defined naive CD8 cells, a population that excluded terminally differentiated effector memory CD45RA+ cells. Overall study results and limits: The study generally estimated greater richness for naive than memory subsets.

Germline assignment: CDR1 MDHEN and CDR2 SYDVKM. V was pared by 4 bases and J by 2 bases, with 17 bases between. The CDR3 extends over 16 amino acids. This sequence was found in a man between 18 and 29 years old in good health. Some clones in this sample may be carry-over from other donors' samples. Sequencing was performed on naive CD8+ T cells from PBMCs. The rearrangement uses TRBV28 and TRBJ1-2; no clear D gene. This CDR3 reads CASSSPGEERNYGYTF. In nucleotides, the CDR3 is TGTGCCAGCAGTTCCCCGGGAGAAGAAAGAAACTATGGCTACACCTTC.